The 5 T cell receptor beta chains listed next were all sequenced from one sample in a study of blood T cell repertoires in COVID-19. Assay used: immunoSEQ multiplex PCR; TCRdb lists only in-frame clones, some missing. The table has 200,000 or so clones, 75% to 85% seen once. The source material was peripheral blood. The receptors stem from a woman older than 75 with COVID-19, enrolled during active disease.

The genes are TRBV11-2 and TRBJ2-7, with 16 bases that match TRBD2. The CDR3 consists of 15 residues. Trimming removed 5 bases from V and 7 bases from J; junction bases left unmatched: 5. Per the germline V gene, CDR1 is SGHAT and CDR2 is FQNNGV. CDR3 in amino acids: CASSQGTSGREEQYF. CDR3 nucleotide sequence: TGTGCCAGCAGCCAAGGGACTAGCGGGAGGGAAGAGCAGTACTTC. Full variable domain (outside the CDR3, taken from reference TRBV11-2 and TRBJ2-7): EAGVAQSPRYKIIEKRQSVAFWCNPISGHATLYWYQQILGQGPKLLIQFQNNGVVDDSQLPKDRFSAERLKGVDSTLKIQPAKLEDSAVYLCASSQGTSGREEQYFGPGTRLTVT.

The V call is TRBV6-6, the J call TRBJ1-2, with unresolved D. The germline V gene encodes CDR1 MNHNY and CDR2 SVGAGI (reference sequence). The CDR3 consists of 13 residues. V lost 2 bases and J 5 bases, leaving 9 bases between the germline ends. CDR3 residues: CASSYGRSYGYTF. The CDR3, as DNA: TGTGCCAGCAGTTACGGGAGGTCGTATGGCTACACCTTC.

The chain is built from TRBV15 and TRBJ2-7, with D possibly being TRBD2 (6 bases). Germline CDR1 reads LNHNV; CDR2 reads YYDKDF (reference sequence). Trimming pared 2 bases from V and 3 bases from J, leaving 11 bases between. This CDR3 spans 14 amino acids. CDR3 region: CATSRSGGRYEQYF. CDR3 sequence (DNA): TGTGCCACCAGCAGATCAGGAGGGCGCTACGAGCAGTACTTC.

The chain links TRBV29-1 to TRBJ2-7; D may be TRBD1 (6 bases). V gave up 4 bases and J gave up 3 bases, with 10 bases separating them. The CDR3 runs to 12 residues. The germline CDR1 and CDR2 sequences are SQVTM and ANQGSEA. CDR3 nucleotides: TGCAGCGTTGCACGGGACAACTACGAGCAGTACTTC. It yields the protein CSVARDNYEQYF.

This clone was observed once. The CDR3 nucleotides are TGTGCCAGCAGCAAAGCGCCCTTCCAGGCTCGACAGGGCTCCTACGAGCAGTACTTC. Translation gives CASSKAPFQARQGSYEQYF. This chain uses TRBV21-1 with TRBJ2-7; the table gives TRBD1 as D, unverified against the DNA. TRBV21-1 is described as a pseudogene. The CDR3 sequence is 19 residues long.